These T cell receptor beta chains were read from a single sample in a study of cytomegalovirus exposure and HLA in healthy donors. Assay used: immunoSEQ multiplex PCR; TCRdb lists only in-frame clones, some missing. The table includes around 150,000 clones, 80% to 90% detected once. Input material: PBMCs. The receptors derive from a boy younger than 10 in good health and CMV-seronegative. Each CDR3 is given with its conserved first and last residue. D genes are given only for firm matches. The listing skips clone size in some rows; elsewhere it reads once, few, many or a size class.

TRBV5-1	TRBJ2-7	TRBD1	NA	16	CASSRTGDPPAHEQYF	TGCGCCAGCAGCCGGACAGGGGACCCACCTGCCCACGAGCAGTACTTC
TRBV27	TRBJ2-7	TRBD1	many	15	CASSSQGVRSYEQYF	TGTGCCAGCAGTTCCCAGGGGGTTCGCTCCTACGAGCAGTACTTC
TRBV4-1	TRBJ1-3	NA	NA	17	CASSQDARGTLGNTIYF	TGCGCCAGCAGCCAAGATGCGCGCGGGACCCTTGGAAACACCATATATTTT
TRBV6-5	TRBJ2-7	NA	NA	14	CASSYSYRTYEQYF	TGTGCCAGCAGTTACTCGTACCGTACCTACGAGCAGTACTTC
TRBV9	TRBJ1-1	NA	NA	14	CASSADRVNTEAFF	TGTGCCAGCAGCGCCGACAGAGTGAACACTGAAGCTTTCTTT
TRBV29-1	TRBJ1-1	NA	NA	14	CSVEDRKVSTEAFF	TGCAGCGTTGAAGACAGGAAGGTTAGCACTGAAGCTTTCTTT
TRBV5-1	TRBJ1-6	NA	NA	16	CASAAGASSYNSPLHF	TGCGCCAGCGCGGCAGGGGCTAGCTCCTATAATTCACCCCTCCACTTT
TRBV6-1	TRBJ1-1	TRBD1	NA	18	CASSEAGQGHRLNTEAFF	TGTGCCAGCAGTGAAGCAGGACAGGGGCATCGACTGAACACTGAAGCTTTCTTT
TRBV10-3	TRBJ1-2	NA	NA	14	CAISESTGMAGYTF	TGTGCCATCAGTGAGTCAACAGGGATGGCTGGCTACACCTTC
TRBV27	TRBJ1-1	NA	NA	12	CASSFRGTEAFF	TGTGCCAGCAGTTTTCGGGGTACTGAAGCTTTCTTT
TRBV18	TRBJ1-2	NA	NA	15	CASSPPFQGFMGYTF	TGTGCCAGCTCACCACCGTTCCAGGGGTTTATGGGCTACACCTTC
TRBV19	TRBJ2-5	NA	NA	16	CASSLRGIDAQETQYF	TGTGCCAGTAGCCTCCGGGGTATCGATGCCCAAGAGACCCAGTACTTC
TRBV19	TRBJ2-7	NA	NA	13	CASSHGSPYEQYF	TGTGCCAGTAGTCACGGGAGCCCCTACGAGCAGTACTTC
TRBV7-9	TRBJ2-1	TRBD2	NA	15	CASSLAGGTYNEQFF	TGTGCCAGCAGCTTAGCGGGGGGGACCTACAATGAGCAGTTCTTC
TRBV28	TRBJ2-5	NA	once	15	CASSFTNGDTETQYF	TGTGCCAGCAGTTTCACTAATGGGGACACAGAGACCCAGTACTTC
TRBV25-1	TRBJ2-5	NA	once	16	CASASLEGARQETQYF	TGTGCCAGCGCATCGTTGGAGGGGGCGAGGCAAGAGACCCAGTACTTC
TRBV5-4	TRBJ2-7	NA	NA	16	CASSLDGGTISYEQYF	TGTGCCAGCAGCTTGGATGGCGGAACGATTTCCTACGAGCAGTACTTC
TRBV2	TRBJ1-4	TRBD1	NA	15	CASSEGSQGDEKLFF	TGTGCCAGCAGTGAGGGTTCACAGGGGGACGAAAAACTGTTTTTT
TRBV4-1	TRBJ2-7	TRBD1	NA	16	CASSQDRGQGTYEQYF	TGCGCCAGCAGCCAAGATCGGGGACAGGGCACCTACGAGCAGTACTTC
TRBV29-1	TRBJ1-3	TRBD1	NA	19	CSVQSGTGVPTSSGNTIYF	TGCAGCGTCCAGAGCGGGACAGGGGTCCCGACCAGCTCTGGAAACACCATATATTTT